This TCR beta chain originates from a study of blood T cell repertoires in COVID-19. Study-wide background: Acute and convalescent COVID-19 specimens originated in the United States, Italy and Spain. The analysed material was cDNA or gDNA that came from T cells, B-cell-depleted T cells, or PBMCs.

Authors' analysis steps: Amplification of reference gene primers was used by the study to estimate nucleated cell counts. The repertoire was sequenced with immunoSEQ multiplex PCR; TCRdb's copy has only in-frame clones and lacks some. V and J calls plus clone size are reproduced from that table; the DNA served to infer D and trimming. The sample yields a few hundred thousand clones, about 80% seen once. The sequence came from a woman aged 25 to 39 who had recovered from COVID-19. The sequenced sample consisted of peripheral blood.

CDR3 sequence (DNA): TGTGCCAGCAGCTATGCCCGGGGACTAGCGGTATACAATGAGCAGTTCTTC. It codes for CASSYARGLAVYNEQFF. This chain links TRBV6-8 with TRBJ2-1; TRBD2 agrees at 11 bases. CDR3 size: 17 residues. The junction had 11 bases not matched to a gene; V was cut back by 6 bases and J by 4 bases. The V gene's germline CDR1 is MNHGY and CDR2 SAAAGT.